This TCR beta chain was identified during a study of T cell changes during pregnancy in multiple sclerosis. Using immunoSEQ multiplex PCR, the repertoire was profiled, and TCRdb retains in-frame clones only, with some absent. In the table there are about 34,000 clones, roughly 89% of which are singletons. The CDR3 runs to 15 residues. V was clipped by 8 bases and J by 6 bases; unmatched bases: 11. CDR1 is MNHEY and CDR2 is SMNVEV in the germline V gene (reference sequence). The sequencing used CD8+ T cells from peripheral blood mononuclear cells, collected in the third trimester of pregnancy. The chain has TRBV27 and TRBJ2-2; TRBD2 matches 8 bases. The TCR was taken from a female donor with multiple sclerosis, enrolled in a pregnancy study. For the CDR3, the DNA is TGTGCCAGCTATTCGCGGGGGGCCGGGGCCGGGGAGCTGTTTTTT. It encodes CASYSRGAGAGELFF.